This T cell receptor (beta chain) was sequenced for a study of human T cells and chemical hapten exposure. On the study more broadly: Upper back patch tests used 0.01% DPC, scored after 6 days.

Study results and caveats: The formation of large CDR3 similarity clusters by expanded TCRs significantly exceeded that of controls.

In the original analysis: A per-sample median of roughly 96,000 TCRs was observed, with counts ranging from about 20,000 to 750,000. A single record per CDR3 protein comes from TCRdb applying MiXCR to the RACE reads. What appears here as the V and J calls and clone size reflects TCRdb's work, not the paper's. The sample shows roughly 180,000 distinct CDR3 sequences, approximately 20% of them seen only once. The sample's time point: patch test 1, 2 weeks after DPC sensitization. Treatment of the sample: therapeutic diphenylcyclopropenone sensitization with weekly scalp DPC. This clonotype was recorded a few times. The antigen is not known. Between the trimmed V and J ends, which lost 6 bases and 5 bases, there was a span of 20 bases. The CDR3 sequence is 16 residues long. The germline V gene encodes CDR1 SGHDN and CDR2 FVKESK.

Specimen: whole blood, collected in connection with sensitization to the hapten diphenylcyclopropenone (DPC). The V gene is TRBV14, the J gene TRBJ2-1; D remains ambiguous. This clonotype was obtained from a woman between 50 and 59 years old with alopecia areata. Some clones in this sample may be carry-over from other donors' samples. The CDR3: CASSRSGFGPHNEQFF. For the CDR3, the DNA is TGTGCCAGCAGTCGGTCGGGCTTCGGGCCTCACAATGAGCAGTTCTTC.